The 28 T cell receptor beta chains reported below all come from one sample, sequenced in a study of blood T cells in healthy people across ages. The authors ran a second PCR of 7 to 11 cycles using a sample-barcoded 5' primer and a J-beta primer mix. TCRdb called the 5' RACE reads again in MiXCR, with one record for every CDR3 protein. In the table there are roughly 700,000 distinct CDR3 sequences, approximately 25% of which are singletons. These sequences were also reported in another study, on T cells of mothers and their children.

The sequencing input was blood. The source is a boy aged 5-17 years in good health.

V and J are TRBV18 and TRBJ1-2; tentatively, D is TRBD1 (6 bases). Trimming left V 4 bases short and J 6 bases short, with 18 bases between. Germline-derived CDR1 and CDR2 are KGHSH and LQKENI. The CDR3 spans 15 residues. As DNA, the CDR3 is TGTGCCAGCTCACTTGACGCAGGGGCGCCCCATGGCTACACCTTC. This sequence encodes CASSLDAGAPHGYTF.

This clonotype was observed a few times. As DNA, the CDR3 is TGCGCCAGCAGCCAAGAGGCGGGCTACGAGCAGTACTTC. Translation: CASSQEAGYEQYF. The chain recombines TRBV4-3 with TRBJ2-7; TRBD2 might be the D (5 bases). The CDR3 is made up of 13 amino acids. Germline loops: CDR1 LGHNA, CDR2 YSLEER. Trimming pared 0 bases from V and 3 bases from J, leaving 6 bases between.

The V and J genes are TRBV5-5 and TRBJ2-5; TRBD2 matches at 8 bases. Trimming took 5 bases from V and 4 from J; bases not matched to a gene: 4. The V gene's germline CDR1 is SGHKS and CDR2 YYEKEE (reference sequence). This CDR3 spans 13 amino acids. In DNA form, the CDR3 reads TGTGCCAGCAGTATCGCGGGGGGAGAGACCCAGTACTTC. Amino acid sequence: CASSIAGGETQYF.

With regard to this clonotype: A junction end diverges from the germline sequence, so it may reflect a read error. The V gene is TRBV15, the J gene TRBJ2-3; no clear D. Germline CDR1 is LNHNV and CDR2 is YYDKDF (reference sequence). There are 14 residues in the CDR3. The CDR3 DNA reads as TGTGCCACCGGCAGAGGTGTAGGCACAGATACGCAGTATTTT. Residues: CATGRGVGTDTQYF.

This chain links TRBV7-9 with TRBJ2-2; 8 bases agree with TRBD2. The length of the CDR3 is 17 residues. Germline-derived CDR1 and CDR2 are SEHNR and FQNEAQ (reference sequence). Losses at the gene ends were 2 bases for V and 0 bases for J; bases not matched to a gene: 5. CDR3 nucleotides: TGTGCCAGCAGCTTAACCGGCGGGGGGCCGAACACCGGGGAGCTGTTTTTT. Protein sequence: CASSLTGGGPNTGELFF.

This chain uses TRBV3-1 with TRBJ1-5; D remains unclear. The length of the CDR3 is 14 residues. CDR1 and CDR2 from the germline V gene are LGHDT and YNNKEL (reference sequence). V was trimmed by 0 bases and J by 5 bases, leaving 8 bases between them. The CDR3 protein is CASSQEPSDQPQHF. For the CDR3, the DNA is TGTGCCAGCAGCCAAGAACCGTCGGATCAGCCCCAGCATTTT.

The chain joins TRBV6-5 to TRBJ2-7; D not resolved. Trimming shortened V by 2 bases and J by 3 bases, and 8 bases separated the two germline ends. CDR1 is MNHEY, CDR2 SVGAGI, per germline. This CDR3 is built from 13 residues. The CDR3: CASSYAAYYEQYF. The CDR3 DNA follows: TGTGCCAGCAGTTACGCAGCGTACTACGAGCAGTACTTC.

The chain recombines TRBV11-2 with TRBJ2-5; D ambiguous. CDR1 and CDR2 (germline): SGHAT, FQNNGV. V dropped 0 bases and J dropped 4 bases, with 9 bases sitting between them. This CDR3 region has 14 residues. The CDR3 region has the DNA TGTGCCAGCAGCTTAGAACAGTCCGGAGAGACCCAGTACTTC. Translated: CASSLEQSGETQYF.

This rearrangement joins TRBV6-6 to TRBJ2-1; D is perhaps TRBD2 (6 bases). Deletions cut 4 bases from V and 7 bases from J, with 11 bases between. The CDR3 is made up of 13 amino acids. Germline V gives CDR1 MNHNY, CDR2 SVGAGI (reference sequence). The CDR3: CASSLLALNEQFF. In nucleotides, the CDR3 is TGTGCCAGCAGTTTACTAGCATTGAATGAGCAGTTCTTC.

The J gene is TRBJ1-6, the V gene TRBV27, with D possibly TRBD1 on 5 matching bases. Deletions cut 5 bases from V and 6 bases from J, with 17 bases between. Per the germline V gene, CDR1 is MNHEY and CDR2 is SMNVEV (reference sequence). CDR3 size: 16 residues. The CDR3 region has the DNA TGTGCCAGCAGTCCATACCGGGGGGAGACTAATTCACCCCTCCACTTT. Translation: CASSPYRGETNSPLHF.

This clonotype was picked up a small number of times. This sequence joins TRBV20-1 and TRBJ2-3; 12 bases agree with TRBD2. V shed 3 bases and J 5 bases; nucleotides not matched to a gene: 12. Germline assignment: CDR1 DFQATT and CDR2 SNEGSKA (reference sequence). The CDR3 covers 17 residues. CDR3 DNA sequence: TGCAGTGCTAGGGATAAGACTAGCGGGAGCACTAGAGATACGCAGTATTTT. It codes for CSARDKTSGSTRDTQYF.

This clonotype was seen a handful of times. This rearrangement joins TRBV7-6 to TRBJ1-1, with 8 bases identical to TRBD1. Looked up from germline, CDR1 is SGHVS and CDR2 is FNYEAQ. V lost 3 bases, J lost 0 bases, and 3 bases stayed unmatched. The CDR3 length is 15 residues. As DNA, the CDR3 is TGTGCCAGCAGCTTGACAGGGGACCTGAACACTGAAGCTTTCTTT. It is translated as CASSLTGDLNTEAFF.

For this clonotype: One end of the junction fails to match germline, which may point to a read error. The chain is built from TRBV29-1 and TRBJ2-2; the D gene could be TRBD1 or TRBD2 (6 bases each). This CDR3 spans 13 amino acids. Germline V gives CDR1 SQVTM, CDR2 ANQGSEA. For the CDR3, the DNA is TGCAGCGTTTACACCGGGGGCGCCGGGGAGCTGCTTTTT. Translating it yields CSVYTGGAGELLF.

The V gene is TRBV20-1, the J gene TRBJ1-5; possible D gene TRBD1, 6 bases. V was trimmed by 4 bases and J by 5 bases, leaving 12 bases between them. CDR1 DFQATT and CDR2 SNEGSKA come from the germline V gene (reference sequence). The CDR3 totals 13 residues. The CDR3, as DNA: TGCAGTGCTACCCCGACAGGCTATCAGCCCCAGCATTTT. Amino acids: CSATPTGYQPQHF.

The CDR3 here is CASSLVRTGFANIQYF. The CDR3 DNA sequence: TGTGCCAGCAGCTTAGTTCGGACAGGGTTTGCAAACATTCAGTACTTC. This chain links TRBV7-2 with TRBJ2-4, with 8 bases aligning to TRBD1. The CDR3 is 16 amino acids. With V trimmed by 1 base and J by 6 bases, 8 bases remained unmatched. Germline CDR1 is SGHTA and CDR2 is FQGNSA. The whole variable domain, filled in from reference TRBV7-2 and TRBJ2-4, reads GAGVSQSPSNKVTEKGKDVELRCDPISGHTALYWYRQSLGQGLEFLIYFQGNSAPDKSGLPSDRFSAERTGGSVSTLTIQRTQQEDSAVYLCASSLVRTGFANIQYFGAGTRLSVL.

This clonotype was found a few times. The gene calls are TRBV27 and TRBJ2-5; 7 bases fit TRBD2. CDR3 length: 14 amino acids. Trimming took 3 bases from V and 5 from J; bases not matched to a gene: 6. CDR1 and CDR2 (germline): MNHEY, SMNVEV (reference sequence). The CDR3 nucleotides read TGTGCCAGCAGTTTGACCGGGGGGTGGGAGACCCAGTACTTC. It codes for CASSLTGGWETQYF.

The chain uses TRBV19 and TRBJ1-2; tentatively, D is TRBD1 (6 bases). Germline V gene data show CDR1 as LNHDA and CDR2 as SQIVND (reference sequence). The CDR3 runs to 13 residues. V was clipped by 10 bases and J by 2 bases, with 14 bases between them. Here the CDR3 DNA reads TGTGCCACCAAGGGGGGAGGAAACTATGGCTACACCTTC. As protein: CATKGGGNYGYTF.

The chain joins TRBV7-9 to TRBJ1-4; D is ambiguous. V was cut by 5 bases and J by 0 bases, with 13 bases left in between. CDR1 and CDR2 (germline): SEHNR, FQNEAQ (reference sequence). The CDR3 contains 16 residues. CDR3 in DNA: TGTGCCAGCAGCCCCCGGACCGACGCAACTAATGAAAAACTGTTTTTT. It encodes CASSPRTDATNEKLFF.

This clonotype turned up a few times. The V call is TRBV20-1, the J call TRBJ2-1; perhaps TRBD1 as D (6 bases). Trimming cost V 6 bases and J 0 bases, with 12 bases left between them. The CDR3 has 14 residues. The germline V gene has CDR1 DFQATT and CDR2 SNEGSKA (reference sequence). For the CDR3, the DNA is TGCAGTGCACATGGACAGAGCTCCTACAATGAGCAGTTCTTC. This sequence encodes CSAHGQSSYNEQFF.

This chain joins TRBV20-1 and TRBJ2-1; the D gene is possibly TRBD2 (5 bases). V was pared by 1 base and J by 6 bases, with 13 bases between. Germline loops: CDR1 DFQATT, CDR2 SNEGSKA (reference sequence). The CDR3 contains 14 residues. CDR3 sequence: CSARVLVSLNEQFF. CDR3 nucleotide sequence: TGCAGTGCTAGAGTACTAGTTAGCCTCAATGAGCAGTTCTTC.

This clonotype was recorded a few times. At one boundary the junction diverges from the germline segment, which might be a read error. The V gene is TRBV28, the J gene TRBJ1-2; no clear D gene. The CDR3 is 12 amino acids. Germline V gives CDR1 MDHEN, CDR2 SYDVKM. The CDR3 region is CASSLSLYDYTF. The CDR3 DNA follows: TGTGCCAGCAGTCTAAGCCTCTATGACTACACCTTC.

CDR3 region: CASSLRVVAKNIQYF. The CDR3 nucleotides read TGTGCCAGCAGCTTACGTGTGGTAGCCAAAAACATTCAGTACTTC. This rearrangement joins TRBV7-2 to TRBJ2-4; D not certain. The length of the CDR3 is 15 residues. V dropped 2 bases and J dropped 0 bases, with 8 bases sitting between them. CDR1 SGHTA and CDR2 FQGNSA come from the germline V gene.

The chain couples TRBV10-2 to TRBJ2-3, with 10 bases matching TRBD2. The CDR3 is made up of 15 amino acids. CDR1 WSHSY and CDR2 SAAADI come from the germline V gene. J was trimmed by 2 bases and V by 7 bases; bases with no gene match: 6. CDR3 sequence: CASISTSGDTDTQYF. In DNA form, the CDR3 reads TGCGCCAGCATTTCCACTAGCGGGGACACAGATACGCAGTATTTT.

The V and J genes are TRBV12-3 or TRBV12-4 and TRBJ2-3; TRBD1 is a possible D gene (6 bases). The CDR3 sequence is 16 residues long. V lost 6 bases and J lost 2, with 18 bases in between. CDR3 protein: CASSPLRQAVTDTQYF. The CDR3 DNA reads as TGTGCCAGCAGCCCCTTGAGACAGGCGGTCACAGATACGCAGTATTTT.

The CDR3 bases are TGCAGTGCTAGAGATCTTGGCAGCGGGGAGTCACCCCTCCACTTT. Translating it yields CSARDLGSGESPLHF. V is TRBV20-1 and J is TRBJ1-6, with no clear D. In germline, CDR1 is DFQATT, CDR2 SNEGSKA (reference sequence). This CDR3 region has 15 residues. The V end was cut by 0 bases, the J end by 10 bases, with 16 bases between.

The rearrangement uses TRBV10-3 and TRBJ2-7; possibly TRBD1 for D (6 bases). Germline CDR1 reads ENHRY; CDR2 reads SYGVKD. Trimming stripped 6 bases from V and 6 bases from J, with 12 bases between. The CDR3 contains 12 residues. The CDR3 sequence is CAISPGAGEQYF. The CDR3 DNA sequence: TGTGCCATCAGCCCAGGGGCGGGCGAGCAGTACTTC.

The chain combines TRBV12-3 or TRBV12-4 with TRBJ2-7; D is uncertain. The CDR3 has 13 amino acids. With 6 bases removed from V and 2 bases from J, the gap between germline ends came to 11 bases. CDR3 sequence: CASSRLATYEQYF. DNA for the CDR3: TGTGCCAGCAGCCGTTTAGCAACCTACGAGCAGTACTTC.

The chain is built from TRBV4-1 and TRBJ2-1; D could derive from TRBD1 or TRBD2 (5 bases each). The assigned J gene may be wrong: the sequence end matches TRBJ2-5 better. Germline assignment: CDR1 MGHRA and CDR2 YSYEKL. The CDR3 runs to 17 residues. CDR3 loop: CASSQDPYYGAQETQYF. DNA of the CDR3: TGCGCCAGCAGCCAAGATCCCTATTACGGGGCCCAAGAGACCCAGTACTTC.